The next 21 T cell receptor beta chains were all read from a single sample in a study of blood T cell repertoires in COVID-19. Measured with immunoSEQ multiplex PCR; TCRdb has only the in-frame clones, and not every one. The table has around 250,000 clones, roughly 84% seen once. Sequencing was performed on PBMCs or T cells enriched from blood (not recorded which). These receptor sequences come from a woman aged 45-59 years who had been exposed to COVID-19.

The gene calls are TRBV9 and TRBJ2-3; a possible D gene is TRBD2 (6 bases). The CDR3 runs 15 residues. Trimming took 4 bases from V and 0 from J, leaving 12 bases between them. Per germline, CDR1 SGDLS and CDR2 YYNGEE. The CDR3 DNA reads TGTGCCAGCAGCCCAGCTGGGGGGAGCACAGATACGCAGTATTTT. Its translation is CASSPAGGSTDTQYF.

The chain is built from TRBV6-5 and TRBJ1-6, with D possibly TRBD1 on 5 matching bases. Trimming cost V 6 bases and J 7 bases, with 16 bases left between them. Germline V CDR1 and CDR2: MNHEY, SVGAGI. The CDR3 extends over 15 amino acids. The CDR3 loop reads CASSPTRQSNSPLHF. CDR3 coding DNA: TGTGCCAGCAGCCCAACCAGACAGTCCAATTCACCCCTCCACTTT.

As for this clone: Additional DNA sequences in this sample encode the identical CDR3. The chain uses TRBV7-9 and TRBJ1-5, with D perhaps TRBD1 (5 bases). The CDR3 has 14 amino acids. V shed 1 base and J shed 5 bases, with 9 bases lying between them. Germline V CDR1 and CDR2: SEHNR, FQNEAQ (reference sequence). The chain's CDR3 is CASSLGGGDQPQHF. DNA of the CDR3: TGTGCCAGCAGCTTAGGGGGCGGGGATCAGCCCCAGCATTTT. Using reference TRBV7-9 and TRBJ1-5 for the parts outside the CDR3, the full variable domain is DTGVSQNPRHKITKRGQNVTFRCDPISEHNRLYWYRQTLGQGPEFLTYFQNEAQLEKSRLLSDRFSAERPKGSFSTLEIQRTEQGDSAMYLCASSLGGGDQPQHFGDGTRLSIL.

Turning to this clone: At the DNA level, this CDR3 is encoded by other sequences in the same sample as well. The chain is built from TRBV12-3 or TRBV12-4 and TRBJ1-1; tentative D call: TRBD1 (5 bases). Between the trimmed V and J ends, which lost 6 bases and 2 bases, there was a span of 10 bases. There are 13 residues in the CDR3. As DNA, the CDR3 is TGTGCCAGCAGCTTTGGGGCTAACACTGAAGCTTTCTTT. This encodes CASSFGANTEAFF.

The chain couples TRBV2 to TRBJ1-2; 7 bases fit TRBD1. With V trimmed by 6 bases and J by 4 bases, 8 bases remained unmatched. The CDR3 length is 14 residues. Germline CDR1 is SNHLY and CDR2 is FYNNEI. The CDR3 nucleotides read TGTGCCAGCAGGGAACAGGGGCGAAGCTATGGCTACACCTTC. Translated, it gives CASREQGRSYGYTF.

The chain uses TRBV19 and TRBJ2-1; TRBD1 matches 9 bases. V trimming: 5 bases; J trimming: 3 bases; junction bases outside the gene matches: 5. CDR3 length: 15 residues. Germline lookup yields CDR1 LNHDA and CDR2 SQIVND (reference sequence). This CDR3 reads CASSGTGLLYNEQFF. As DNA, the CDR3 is TGTGCCAGTAGTGGGACAGGGCTCCTCTACAATGAGCAGTTCTTC.

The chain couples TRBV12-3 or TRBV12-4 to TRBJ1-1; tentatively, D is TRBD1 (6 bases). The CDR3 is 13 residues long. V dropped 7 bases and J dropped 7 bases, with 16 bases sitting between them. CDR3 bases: TGTGCCAGCACCACGGGGACATCAGATGAAGCTTTCTTT. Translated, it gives CASTTGTSDEAFF.

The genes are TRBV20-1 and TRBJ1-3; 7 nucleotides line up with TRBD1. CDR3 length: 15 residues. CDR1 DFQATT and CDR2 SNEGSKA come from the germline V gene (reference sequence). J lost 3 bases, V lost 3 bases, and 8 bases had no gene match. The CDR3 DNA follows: TGCAGTGCTAGTCCCGACAGGGAATATGGAAACACCATATATTTT. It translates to CSASPDREYGNTIYF.

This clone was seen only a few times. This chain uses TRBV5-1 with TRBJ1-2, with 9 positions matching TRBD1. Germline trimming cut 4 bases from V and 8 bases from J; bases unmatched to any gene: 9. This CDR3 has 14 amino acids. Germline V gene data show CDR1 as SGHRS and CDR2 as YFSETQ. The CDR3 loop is CASSLRTGVKGYTF. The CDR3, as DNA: TGCGCCAGCAGCCTCCGGACAGGGGTTAAGGGCTACACCTTC.

CDR3 bases: TGTGCCAGCAGTTCACCAGGGGCCCGGACTGAAGCTTTCTTT. Residues: CASSSPGARTEAFF. This chain joins TRBV6-5 and TRBJ1-1, with D perhaps matching TRBD1 (6 bases). Germline CDR1 MNHEY, CDR2 SVGAGI. Trimming took off 4 bases at V and 5 bases at J, with 14 bases between the two ends. There are 14 residues in the CDR3.

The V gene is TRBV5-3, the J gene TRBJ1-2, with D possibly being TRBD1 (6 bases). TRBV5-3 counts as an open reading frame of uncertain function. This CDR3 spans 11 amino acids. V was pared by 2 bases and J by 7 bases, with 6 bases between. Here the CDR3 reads CARSFRGGYTF. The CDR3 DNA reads TGTGCCAGAAGCTTCAGGGGTGGCTACACCTTC.

CDR3 DNA sequence: TGTGCCAGCAGCTTAGAATTTCCCGGGACACCTGAAGCTTTCTTT. Its translation is CASSLEFPGTPEAFF. The chain combines TRBV7-6 with TRBJ1-1, with D possibly TRBD1 on 6 matching bases. Trimming cost V 1 base and J 6 bases, with 15 bases left between them. Germline V CDR1 and CDR2: SGHVS, FNYEAQ. The CDR3 has 15 residues.

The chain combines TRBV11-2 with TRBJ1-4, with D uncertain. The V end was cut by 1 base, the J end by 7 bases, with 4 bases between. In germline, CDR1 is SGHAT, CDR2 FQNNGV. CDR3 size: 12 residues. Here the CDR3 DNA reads TGTGCCAGCAGCTTAGTTCGTGAAAAACTGTTTTTT. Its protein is CASSLVREKLFF.

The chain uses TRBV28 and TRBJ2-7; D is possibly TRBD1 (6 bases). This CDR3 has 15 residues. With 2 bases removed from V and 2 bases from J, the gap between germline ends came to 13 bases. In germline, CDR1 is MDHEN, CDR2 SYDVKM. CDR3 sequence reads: CASSLNLGAAYEQYF. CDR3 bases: TGTGCCAGCAGTTTAAATTTGGGGGCAGCCTACGAGCAGTACTTC.

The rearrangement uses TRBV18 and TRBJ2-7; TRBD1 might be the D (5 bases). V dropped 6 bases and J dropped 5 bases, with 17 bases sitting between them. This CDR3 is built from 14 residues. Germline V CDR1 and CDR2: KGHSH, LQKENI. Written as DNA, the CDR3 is TGTGCCAGCTCTAGGGCAGGACAAAACGACGAGCAGTACTTC. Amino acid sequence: CASSRAGQNDEQYF.

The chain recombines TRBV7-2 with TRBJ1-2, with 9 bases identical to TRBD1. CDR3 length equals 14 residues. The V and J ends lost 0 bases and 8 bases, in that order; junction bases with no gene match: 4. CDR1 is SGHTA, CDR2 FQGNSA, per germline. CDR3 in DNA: TGTGCCAGCAGCTTAGCCACAGGGGGCTGGGGCTACACCTTC. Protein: CASSLATGGWGYTF.

The CDR3, as DNA: TGTGCCAGCAGTTATTTGCAGGACAGTGGGCCCCAGCATTTT. It yields the protein CASSYLQDSGPQHF. The gene calls are TRBV6-5 and TRBJ1-5; tentatively, D is TRBD1 (6 bases). The CDR3 runs to 14 residues. V was shortened by 3 bases and J by 9 bases, with 15 bases between the two germline ends. Germline V lookup: CDR1 MNHEY, CDR2 SVGAGI.

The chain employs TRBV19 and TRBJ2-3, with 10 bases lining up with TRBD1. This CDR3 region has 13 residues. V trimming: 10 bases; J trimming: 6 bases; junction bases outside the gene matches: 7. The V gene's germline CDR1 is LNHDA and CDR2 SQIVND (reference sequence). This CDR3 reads CATGDRGSDTQYF. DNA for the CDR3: TGTGCCACCGGGGACAGGGGAAGTGATACGCAGTATTTT.

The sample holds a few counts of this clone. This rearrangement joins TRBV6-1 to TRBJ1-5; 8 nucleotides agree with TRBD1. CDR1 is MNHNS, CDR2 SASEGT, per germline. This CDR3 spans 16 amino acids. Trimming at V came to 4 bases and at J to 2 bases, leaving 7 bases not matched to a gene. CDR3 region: CASSGLTGGGNQPQHF. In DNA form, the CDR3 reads TGTGCCAGCAGTGGCCTCACAGGGGGGGGCAATCAGCCCCAGCATTTT.

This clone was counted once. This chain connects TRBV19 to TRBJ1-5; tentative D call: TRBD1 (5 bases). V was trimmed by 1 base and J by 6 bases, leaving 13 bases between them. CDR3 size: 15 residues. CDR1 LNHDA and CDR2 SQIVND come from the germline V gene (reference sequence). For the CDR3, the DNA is TGTGCCAGTAGTATAGGGACAATACCAGCTCAGCCCCAGCATTTT. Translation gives CASSIGTIPAQPQHF.

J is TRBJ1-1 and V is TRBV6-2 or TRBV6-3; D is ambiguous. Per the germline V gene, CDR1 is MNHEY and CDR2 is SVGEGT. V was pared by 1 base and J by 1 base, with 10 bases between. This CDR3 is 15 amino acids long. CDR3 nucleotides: TGTGCCAGCAGTTACTATCCAGGTTCGAACACTGAAGCTTTCTTT. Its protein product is CASSYYPGSNTEAFF.